The clone carrying this T cell receptor beta chain appeared many times. This record comes from a study of blood T cells in healthy people across ages. Study background: Template switching recovered approximately one barcoded beta molecule for every two T cells.

Looked up from germline, CDR1 is MDHEN and CDR2 is SYDVKM. The CDR3 totals 14 residues. After removal of 7 bases from V and 5 bases from J, the junction contained 7 bases not matched to a gene. Primed by a sample-barcoded 5' primer and a J-beta primer mix, a second PCR proceeded for 7 to 11 cycles. MiXCR was run by TCRdb on the 5' RACE reads, yielding one entry per CDR3 protein. The repertoire consists of approximately 770,000 distinct CDR3 sequences, with 58% occurring once and the leading ten covering roughly 22%. The chain joins TRBV28 to TRBJ2-7, with TRBD2 matching 11 bases. The TCR sequence derives from a man aged 25-45 years in good health. The sequenced material came from blood. CDR3 nucleotides: TGTGCCAGCACTCCGGGACTAGCGGTTAACGAGCAGTACTTC. This gives the protein CASTPGLAVNEQYF.